This TCR beta chain emerged from a study of T cell repertoires in cytomegalovirus infection. Study context: Public TCR beta signatures were indicative of both CMV infection and a matching HLA type. Overall study results and limits: The response measured ex vivo was dominated by TCR beta clonotypes (HLA-C-restricted and CMV-specific).

This clonotype came up many times. Antigen specificity is unknown. The CDR3 length is 14 residues. Trimming took 4 bases from V and 0 from J, leaving 10 bases between them. Germline V gene lookup returns CDR1 SGHDT and CDR2 YYEEEE. TCRdb recomputed calls from the reads with MiXCR, one row per CDR3 protein. The sample gives over 200,000 distinct CDR3 sequences, 12% to 15% of which show up once; 8.5% to 9% is in the top ten. Sequencing used PBMCs. This sequence originates from a human donor in good health (CMV status not recorded). Some clones in this sample may be carry-over from other donors' samples. This chain joins TRBV5-6 and TRBJ1-1; no clear D gene. The CDR3 DNA reads TGTGCCAGCAGCCCACGGTCCTTGAACACTGAAGCTTTCTTT. Amino acid sequence: CASSPRSLNTEAFF.